This record looks at one TCR beta chain sequence and its context. This sample is drawn from a study of T-cell memory formation after mild COVID-19. The CDR3 is 16 amino acids. V lost 5 bases and J lost 4, with 18 bases in between. UMIs and sample barcodes were carried by the TCR alpha and TCR beta cDNA libraries that 5'RACE produced using constant-segment primers. TCRdb reprocessed the 5' RACE reads with MiXCR, giving one entry per CDR3 protein. The profile shows roughly 310,000 distinct CDR3 sequences, 15% of them singletons. This chain connects TRBV12-3 or TRBV12-4 to TRBJ2-1; D is possibly TRBD2 (6 bases). Sequenced material: PBMCs or a T cell subset sorted from them (not recorded which). The receptor was derived from a man aged 18 to 35 who had mild COVID-19 (a few samples of this study predate the infection). Cell type and time point are not known. The CDR3 bases are TGTGCCAGCAGTACCCCCGGAGCGGGCCGTTACAATGAGCAGTTCTTC. Translated: CASSTPGAGRYNEQFF.